A selection of T cell receptor beta chains follows, all from one sample in a study of OX40 agonist ivuxolimab in advanced cancers. The data were produced by immunoSEQ multiplex PCR, yet TCRdb's version contains in-frame clones alone and is incomplete. This table holds approximately 110,000 clones, roughly 90% found once. This sample comprised CD4+ or CD8+ T cells sorted from blood, obtained in a trial of the OX40 agonist ivuxolimab. The origin of the receptors is an adult with an advanced solid tumor such as melanoma, head and neck, liver or kidney cancer. The conserved cysteine and the conserved F or W are not part of the CDR3 here.

14 TRBJ1-1 TRBV7-2 ASSYAPLTANTEAF
13 TRBJ1-2 TRBV5-4 ASSLGGQGPYGYT
12 TRBJ2-1 TRBV19 ASSPRTGIREQF
13 TRBJ2-7 TRBV28 ASSLPGQGGYEQY
15 TRBJ2-2 TRBV7-2 ASSDSGTGFLTGELF
12 TRBJ1-1 TRBV6-5 ASSPQSALPEAF
12 TRBJ2-7 TRBV10-3 AISGDRSSYEQY
13 TRBJ1-1 TRBV19 ASSTLTVMNTEAF
13 TRBJ2-7 TRBV7-2 ASSLMVGGAYEQY
14 TRBJ2-2 TRBV6-6 ASRKTPGQGPGELF
12 TRBJ2-6 TRBV29-1 SVALYSGANVLT
15 TRBJ2-5 TRBV28 ASSLYGQGHHTETQY
12 TRBJ1-2 TRBV6-5 ASSYSIGVEGYT